Listed below are T cell receptor beta chains from one sample, sequenced in a study of cytomegalovirus exposure and HLA in healthy donors. Method: immunoSEQ multiplex PCR; TCRdb's copy keeps in-frame clones and lacks some. The data hold about 160,000 clones, with more than 65% observed a single time. The sequenced sample was PBMCs. The receptors shown here come from a man younger than 45 in good health and CMV-seronegative. The CDR3 runs from the conserved cysteine through the conserved F or W. The order of the fields is D gene, V gene, J gene, clone size, CDR3 DNA, CDR3 protein. D genes are given only for firm matches. Rows may omit the clone size; those that give it use once, few, many or a size class.

TRBD2	TRBV9	TRBJ2-3	-	TGTGCCAGCAGCCCGTCGAAAGTAGCGGGGAGCACAGATACGCAGTATTTT	CASSPSKVAGSTDTQYF
-	TRBV19	TRBJ1-4	-	TGTGCCAGTAGGAAAGAACAGGCTTATAATGAAAAACTGTTTTTT	CASRKEQAYNEKLFF
-	TRBV19	TRBJ1-1	once	TGTGCCAGTAGCCTAATGAACACTGAAGCTTTCTTT	CASSLMNTEAFF
TRBD1	TRBV4-1	TRBJ1-2	-	TGCGCCAGCAGCCGCAGGGACAGGGATGACTATGGCTACACCTTC	CASSRRDRDDYGYTF
-	TRBV7-2	TRBJ1-5	-	TGTGCCAGCAGTCGACAGGTTTATAGCAATCAGCCCCAGCATTTT	CASSRQVYSNQPQHF
-	TRBV10-3	TRBJ2-3	-	TGTGCCATCAGTGATGGGCGGGGCCCTAGCACAGATACGCAGTATTTT	CAISDGRGPSTDTQYF
TRBD2	TRBV7-2	TRBJ2-3	-	TGTGCCAGCAGCCCGGGACTAGCGGGGGGGACCAGGGATACGCAGTATTTT	CASSPGLAGGTRDTQYF
-	TRBV27	TRBJ2-5	-	TGTGCCAGCAGCCTTAGCACCGGACAAGAGACCCAGTACTTC	CASSLSTGQETQYF
TRBD1	TRBV27	TRBJ2-7	once	TGTGCCAGCAGAAGGGCAGCCGGGACAGTAACCTACGAGCAGTACTTC	CASRRAAGTVTYEQYF
-	TRBV27	TRBJ1-5	-	TGTGCCAGCAGTTTCCAGGGCCAGCAGCCCCAGCATTTT	CASSFQGQQPQHF
-	TRBV5-6	TRBJ2-5	-	TGTGCCAGCAGCTTCAGGGGATCGGTCCAAGAGACCCAGTACTTC	CASSFRGSVQETQYF
-	TRBV27	TRBJ2-7	-	TGTGCCAGCAGTTTTTACCCTCAGGGGTCCTACGAGCAGTACTTC	CASSFYPQGSYEQYF
-	TRBV7-2	TRBJ2-3	-	TGTGCCAGCAGCTTAGTTACTGCAGATACGCAGTATTTT	CASSLVTADTQYF
TRBD1	TRBV10-3	TRBJ2-4	-	TGTGCCATCAGTGAAGAGGGACAGGGCGTCAAAAACATTCAGTACTTC	CAISEEGQGVKNIQYF
-	TRBV4-1	TRBJ2-5	once	TGCGCCAGCAGCCAAGGGACACAACCAAGTCAAGAGACCCAGTACTTC	CASSQGTQPSQETQYF
-	TRBV18	TRBJ1-4	-	TGTGCCAGCTCATCCAGAATGAATAATGAAAAACTGTTTTTT	CASSSRMNNEKLFF
TRBD1	TRBV19	TRBJ1-2	-	TGTGCCAGTAGGCCAGATGGTAGGGACAGTAACTATGGCTACACCTTC	CASRPDGRDSNYGYTF
TRBD1	TRBV7-3	TRBJ2-3	-	TGTGCCAGCAGCTCGGGACAGGGCTCAGATACGCAGTATTTT	CASSSGQGSDTQYF
-	TRBV9	TRBJ2-2	-	TGTGCCAGCAGCGTAGTTCCGGGGACGAACACCGGGGAGCTGTTTTTT	CASSVVPGTNTGELFF
TRBD1	TRBV6-1	TRBJ1-5	-	TGTGCCAGCAGGCCTACAGGGGGCGGTCAGCCCCAGCATTTT	CASRPTGGGQPQHF
-	TRBV27	TRBJ1-1	-	TGTGCCAGCAGTTCCCTCTTTATGGAAGCTTTCTTT	CASSSLFMEAFF
TRBD2	TRBV6-4	TRBJ2-2	-	TGTGCCAGCAGCCCAAGCGGGGGAGCGAACACCGGGGAGCTGTTTTTT	CASSPSGGANTGELFF
-	TRBV5-6	TRBJ2-5	few	TGTGCCAGCAGCTTGGGGGCAGGCCAAGAGACCCAGTACTTC	CASSLGAGQETQYF
TRBD1	TRBV5-1	TRBJ1-1	-	TGCGCCAGCAGCTCGACCCGGGACAGCGAAGCTTTCTTT	CASSSTRDSEAFF
TRBD1	TRBV6-7	TRBJ1-5	-	TGTGCCAGCAGTACCTCCCGACAGGGTATTGAGCCCCAGCATTTT	CASSTSRQGIEPQHF
-	TRBV6-5	TRBJ2-5	-	TGTGCCAGCAGCGCGGAGGGGTATGGGGAGACCCAGTACTTC	CASSAEGYGETQYF
-	TRBV10-1	TRBJ2-3	-	TGCGCCAGCAGTGAGTCCAAGGACAGTTTCCCAGATACGCAGTATTTT	CASSESKDSFPDTQYF
-	TRBV19	TRBJ2-2	-	TGTGCCAGTAGTTCCGTCGTCGGAGTCACCGGGGAGCTGTTTTTT	CASSSVVGVTGELFF
TRBD1	TRBV6-5	TRBJ2-1	-	TGTGCCAGCAGCCGTGGACAGGTTGAGCAGTTCTTC	CASSRGQVEQFF
-	TRBV5-1	TRBJ1-1	-	TGCGCCAGCAGCTTGGAGGTTGGGCAGATGAACACTGAAGCTTTCTTT	CASSLEVGQMNTEAFF
TRBD2	TRBV18	TRBJ2-5	-	TGTGCCAGCTCACCGCAAACTAGCGGGGGGGCCCGAGAGACCCAGTACTTC	CASSPQTSGGARETQYF
-	TRBV10-3	TRBJ2-7	-	TGTGCCATCAGTGAGTCGGCCGCCAACTCCTACGAGCAGTACTTC	CAISESAANSYEQYF
-	TRBV4-2	TRBJ1-5	-	TGTGCCAGCAGCCAAGATGGGCAGGGCTATAGCAATCAGCCCCAGCATTTT	CASSQDGQGYSNQPQHF
TRBD2	TRBV6-5	TRBJ2-3	few	TGTGCCAGCAGTTACTCGACTAGCGGGTACACAGATACGCAGTATTTT	CASSYSTSGYTDTQYF
-	TRBV10-3	TRBJ2-7	few	TGTGCCATCAGTAAGGCGGACAGCGAGCAGTACTTC	CAISKADSEQYF
-	TRBV5-6	TRBJ2-7	-	TGTGCCAGCAGCCCGCGGACAGTGAACTACGAGCAGTACTTC	CASSPRTVNYEQYF
TRBD2	TRBV7-3	TRBJ2-1	-	TGTGCCAGCAGCCCGGGACTAGCGGGAGGGAATAATGAGCAGTTCTTC	CASSPGLAGGNNEQFF
TRBD1	TRBV7-8	TRBJ2-1	-	TGTGCCAGCAGCTTATTTGAGGGGACAGGAGACAATGAGCAGTTCTTC	CASSLFEGTGDNEQFF
TRBD1	TRBV25-1	TRBJ2-3	-	TGTGCCAGCAGCCTCGGGACAGGGGGCAGCACAGATACGCAGTATTTT	CASSLGTGGSTDTQYF
-	TRBV9	TRBJ2-2	-	TGTGCCAGCAGCGTACAACAGGGGGGGACCGGGGAGCTGTTTTTT	CASSVQQGGTGELFF
TRBD2	TRBV5-1	TRBJ2-5	-	TGCGCCAGCAGCTTGGGTAGCGGGGTAGAGACCCAGTACTTC	CASSLGSGVETQYF
-	TRBV10-3	TRBJ1-2	-	TGTGCCATCAGTGAGAAAAGGGGTGGAGATGGCTACACCTTC	CAISEKRGGDGYTF
-	TRBV27	TRBJ2-7	-	TGTGCCAGCAGTCCCCTTACTAGAACCTACGAGCAGTACTTC	CASSPLTRTYEQYF
-	TRBV6-4	TRBJ1-5	many	TGTGCCAGCAGTGAGGACAACAATCAGCCCCAGCATTTT	CASSEDNNQPQHF
TRBD2	TRBV2	TRBJ2-2	-	TGTGCCAGCACCAGAGGGACTACGCCGAACACCGGGGAGCTGTTTTTT	CASTRGTTPNTGELFF
-	TRBV28	TRBJ1-2	-	TGTGCCAGCAGTTTGGGCTTGGGCTATGGCTACACCTTC	CASSLGLGYGYTF
-	TRBV6-5	TRBJ1-5	-	TGTGCCAGCAGCCGCGCAGGAGGATCCGGTCAGCCCCAGCATTTT	CASSRAGGSGQPQHF
TRBD1	TRBV6-6	TRBJ1-3	-	TGTGCCAGCAGTAAATGGGACAGGAACTCTGGAAACACCATATATTTT	CASSKWDRNSGNTIYF
-	TRBV2	TRBJ1-2	-	TGTGCCAGCAATCGGGGGGGGCGCAAAAACTATGGCTACACCTTC	CASNRGGRKNYGYTF
TRBD1	TRBV5-4	TRBJ2-7	few	TGTGCCAGCAGCTTTGTGGACAGGCAACACCAGCAGTACTTC	CASSFVDRQHQQYF
-	TRBV5-1	TRBJ2-6	-	TGCGCCAGCAGCTTGCGGGACTCCGGCTCTGGGGCCAACGTCCTGACTTTC	CASSLRDSGSGANVLTF
TRBD1	TRBV5-1	TRBJ1-2	-	TGCGCCAGCAGCTTTTCAGGGGGCTCCTATGGCTACACCTTC	CASSFSGGSYGYTF
-	TRBV19	TRBJ1-2	-	TGTGCCAGTAGTATCCAGGGTGCAAGCTATGGCTACACCTTC	CASSIQGASYGYTF
-	TRBV5-4	TRBJ1-2	-	TGTGCCAGCAGCCCCGACTTAAACCGCTATGGCTACACCTTC	CASSPDLNRYGYTF
-	TRBV4-3	TRBJ1-1	many	TGCGCCAGCAGCCAAGACCGGGGAAGACCTGAAGCTTTCTTT	CASSQDRGRPEAFF